The TCR beta chain described here comes from a study of T cell responses to AZD1222 COVID-19 vaccine. The assay was immunoSEQ multiplex PCR, and TCRdb's table has in-frame clones only and misses some. The sample has about 140,000 clones; more than 70% are singletons. The receptor was derived from an adult in good health. The sample consisted of peripheral blood, taken on day 0 of AZD1222 vaccination.

CDR3 amino acids: CAIKLTGGRTEAFF. CDR3 nucleotides: TGTGCCATCAAGTTGACAGGGGGGCGCACTGAAGCTTTCTTT. The genes are TRBV10-3 and TRBJ1-1; 9 bases are a match to TRBD1. Per the germline V gene, CDR1 is ENHRY and CDR2 is SYGVKD. The CDR3 consists of 14 residues. J lost 4 bases, V lost 7 bases, and 7 bases had no gene match.